This TCR beta chain was sequenced during a study of blood T cell repertoires in COVID-19 (TCRdb year 2020). General notes on the study: Samples from collaborators originated in the United States, Italy and Spain and spanned both the acute and convalescent phases of COVID-19. The material from the prospective study consisted of cDNA or gDNA derived from T cells, B-cell-depleted T cells, or PBMCs. The dataset comprised deeply sampled blood TCRbeta repertoires from subjects exposed to, actively infected with, or recovered from COVID-19. The repertoires were made available in a free public database intended to serve as a resource for research on the immune response to SARS-CoV-2. Samples came from the ongoing ImmuneRACE study (first 160 participants) plus 1,254 subjects from 6 global collaborators. The sample metadata nearly always contained a de-identified subject ID, COVID-19 status, age in years and sex. HLA class I and class II types, where available, came from metadata supplied by the sample provider rather than from assay-based typing.

Compared with germline, V lacks 2 bases and J lacks 0 bases; bases without a gene match: 4. From the germline V gene, CDR1 is SGHRS and CDR2 is YFSETQ. From its cysteine to its phenylalanine, the CDR3 spans 16 amino acids. Of all the DNA, just the CDR3 is kept, 48 bases in frame from base 1. As concerns this clone: Its antigen has not been determined. Per-nucleotide qualities are absent, and no much larger clonotype sits a single base away.

The collaborating institutions used their own protocols to collect whole blood in K2EDTA tubes. For TCRbeta analysis, collaborators shipped samples in one of three forms: frozen whole blood, isolated PBMCs, or DNA extracted from either of those sample types. The immunoSEQ Assay, a bias-controlled multiplex PCR, was used to amplify TCRbeta CDR3 regions from genomic DNA. On the authors' methods: The number of nucleated cells in each sample was estimated by amplification of reference gene primers within the assay. To quantify the absolute abundance of each unique TCRbeta CDR3 rearrangement, sequence reads were collapsed and filtered. For each sample, productive Simpson clonality was calculated as the square root of Simpson's diversity index over productive rearrangements. TCRdb re-hosts the immuneACCESS table, in-frame sequences only. Its copies lack some clones; in the studies checked, an unresolved V gene accounts for under half of them, and the cause for the rest is not known. V and J calls and clone size are as listed in that table; D and trimming were resolved from the DNA. In all, the sample holds fewer than 250,000 clones, and approximately 90% of those were seen once. Together, the top ten hold approximately 4% of the sample.

Study-level results and caveats: How much clinical and demographic metadata was included differed by source and by participant, and the metadata was provided uncurated.

Rearrangement joined TRBV5-1 to TRBJ2-2, with 7 junctional bases fitting TRBD2. The origin of this receptor is a human donor in a cohort sampled during active COVID-19. Sample: peripheral blood. The DNA is TGCGCCAGCAGCTTTGATAGCGGGCCGAACACCGGGGAGCTGTTTTTT. Its coded protein is CASSFDSGPNTGELFF.